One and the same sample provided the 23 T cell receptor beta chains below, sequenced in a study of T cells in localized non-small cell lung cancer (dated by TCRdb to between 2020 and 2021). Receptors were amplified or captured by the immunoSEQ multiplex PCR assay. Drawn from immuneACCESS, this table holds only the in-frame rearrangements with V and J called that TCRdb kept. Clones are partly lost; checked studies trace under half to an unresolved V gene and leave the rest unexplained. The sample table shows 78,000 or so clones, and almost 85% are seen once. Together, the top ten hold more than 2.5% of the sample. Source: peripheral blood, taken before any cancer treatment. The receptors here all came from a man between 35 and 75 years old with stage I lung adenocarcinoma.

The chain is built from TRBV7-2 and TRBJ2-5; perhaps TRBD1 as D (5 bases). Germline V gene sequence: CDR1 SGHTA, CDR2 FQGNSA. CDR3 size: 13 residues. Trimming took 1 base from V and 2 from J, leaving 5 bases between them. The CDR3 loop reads CASSLGTQETQYF. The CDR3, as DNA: TGTGCCAGCAGCTTAGGGACACAAGAGACCCAGTACTTC.

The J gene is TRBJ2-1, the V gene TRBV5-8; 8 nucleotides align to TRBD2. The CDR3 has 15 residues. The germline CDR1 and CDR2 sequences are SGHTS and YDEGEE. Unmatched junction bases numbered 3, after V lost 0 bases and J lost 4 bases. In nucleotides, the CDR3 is TGTGCCAGCAGCTTGGGCAGCGGGAGTTACAATGAGCAGTTCTTC. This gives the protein CASSLGSGSYNEQFF.

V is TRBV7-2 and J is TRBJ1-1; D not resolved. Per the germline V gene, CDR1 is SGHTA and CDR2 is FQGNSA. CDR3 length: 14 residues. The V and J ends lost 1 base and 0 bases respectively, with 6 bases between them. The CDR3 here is CASSLGSLNTEAFF. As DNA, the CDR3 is TGTGCCAGCAGCTTAGGGAGTCTGAACACTGAAGCTTTCTTT.

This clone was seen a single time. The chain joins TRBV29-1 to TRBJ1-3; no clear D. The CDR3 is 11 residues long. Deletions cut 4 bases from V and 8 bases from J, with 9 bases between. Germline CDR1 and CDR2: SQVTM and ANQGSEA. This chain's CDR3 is CSVGGGDTIYF. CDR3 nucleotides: TGCAGCGTTGGGGGTGGGGACACCATATATTTT.

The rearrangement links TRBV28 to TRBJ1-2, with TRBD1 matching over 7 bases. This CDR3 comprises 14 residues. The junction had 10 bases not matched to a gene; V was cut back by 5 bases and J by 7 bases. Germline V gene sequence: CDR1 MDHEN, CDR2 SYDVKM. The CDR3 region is CASSPPTGLAGYTF. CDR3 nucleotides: TGTGCCAGCAGTCCGCCGACAGGGCTCGCTGGCTACACCTTC.

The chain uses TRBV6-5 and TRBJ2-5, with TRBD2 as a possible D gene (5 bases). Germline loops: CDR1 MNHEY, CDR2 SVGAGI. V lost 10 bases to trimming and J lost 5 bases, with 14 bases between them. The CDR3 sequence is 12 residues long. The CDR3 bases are TGTGCCACCGGGAAGGGTGGGGAGACCCAGTACTTC. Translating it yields CATGKGGETQYF.

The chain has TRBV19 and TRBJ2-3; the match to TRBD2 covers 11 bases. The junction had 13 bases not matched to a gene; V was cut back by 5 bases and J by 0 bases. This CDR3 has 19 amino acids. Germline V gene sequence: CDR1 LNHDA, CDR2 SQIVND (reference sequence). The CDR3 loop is CASSPLRLAGGYSTDTQYF. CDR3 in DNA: TGTGCCAGTAGTCCCCTGAGGCTAGCGGGGGGCTACAGCACAGATACGCAGTATTTT.

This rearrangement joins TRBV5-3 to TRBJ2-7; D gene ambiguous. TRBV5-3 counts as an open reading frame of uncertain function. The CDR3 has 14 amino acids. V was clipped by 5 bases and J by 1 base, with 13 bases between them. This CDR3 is CARRVMHGSYEQYF. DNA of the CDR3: TGTGCCAGAAGGGTCATGCATGGTTCCTACGAGCAGTACTTC.

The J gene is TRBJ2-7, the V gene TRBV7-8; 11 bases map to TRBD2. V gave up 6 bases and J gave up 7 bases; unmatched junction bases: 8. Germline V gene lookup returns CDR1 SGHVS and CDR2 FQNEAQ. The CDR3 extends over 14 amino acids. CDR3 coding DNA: TGTGCCAGCAGTCCAACTAGCGGGAGATATGAGCAGTACTTC. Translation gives CASSPTSGRYEQYF.

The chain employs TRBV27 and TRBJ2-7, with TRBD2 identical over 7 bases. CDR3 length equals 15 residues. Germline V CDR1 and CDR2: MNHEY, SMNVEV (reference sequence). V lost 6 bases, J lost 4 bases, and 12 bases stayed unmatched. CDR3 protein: CASSPFWAGVYEQYF. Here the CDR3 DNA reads TGTGCCAGCAGCCCCTTCTGGGCGGGGGTTTACGAGCAGTACTTC.

The chain's CDR3 is CASSVAGFSYNEQFF. DNA of the CDR3: TGTGCCAGCAGCGTAGCAGGGTTTTCCTACAATGAGCAGTTCTTC. V usage is TRBV9 and J usage is TRBJ2-1; TRBD1 might be the D (5 bases). The ends were cut back, 0 bases at V and 1 base at J, with 8 bases in the middle. The CDR3 totals 15 residues. Germline V lookup: CDR1 SGDLS, CDR2 YYNGEE.

CDR3 sequence: CASSFSIGEQFF. DNA of the CDR3: TGTGCCAGCAGCTTCTCAATCGGTGAGCAGTTCTTC. The chain carries TRBV7-3 and TRBJ2-1, with D unclear. Per germline, CDR1 SGHTA and CDR2 FQGTGA. Trimming removed 3 bases from V and 9 bases from J, with 9 bases in between. The CDR3 has 12 residues.

The chain's CDR3 is CASSPLPGLAGGSSYNEQFF. The CDR3 DNA sequence: TGTGCCAGCTCACCACTTCCCGGACTAGCGGGAGGGAGCTCCTACAATGAGCAGTTCTTC. The rearrangement links TRBV18 to TRBJ2-1, with TRBD2 identical over 15 bases. The V segment lost 1 base and the J segment 0 bases; nucleotides outside the gene matches: 7. Germline CDR1 and CDR2: KGHSH and LQKENI. The CDR3 contains 20 residues. The whole variable domain, filled in from reference TRBV18 and TRBJ2-1, reads NAGVMQNPRHLVRRRGQEARLRCSPMKGHSHVYWYRQLPEEGLKFMVYLQKENIIDESGMPKERFSAEFPKEGPSILRIQQVVRGDSAAYFCASSPLPGLAGGSSYNEQFFGPGTRLTVL.

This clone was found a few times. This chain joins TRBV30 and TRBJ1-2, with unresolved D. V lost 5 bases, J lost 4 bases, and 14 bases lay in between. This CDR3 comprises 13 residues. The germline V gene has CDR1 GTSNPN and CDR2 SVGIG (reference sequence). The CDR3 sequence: CAWSPGLGYGYTF. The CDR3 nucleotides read TGTGCCTGGTCCCCAGGCTTGGGCTATGGCTACACCTTC.

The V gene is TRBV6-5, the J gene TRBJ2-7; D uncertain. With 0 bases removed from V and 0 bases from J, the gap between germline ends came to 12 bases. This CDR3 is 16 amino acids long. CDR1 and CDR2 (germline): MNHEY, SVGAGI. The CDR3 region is CASSYSGSAASYEQYF. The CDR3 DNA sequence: TGTGCCAGCAGTTACTCAGGCAGCGCGGCCTCCTACGAGCAGTACTTC.

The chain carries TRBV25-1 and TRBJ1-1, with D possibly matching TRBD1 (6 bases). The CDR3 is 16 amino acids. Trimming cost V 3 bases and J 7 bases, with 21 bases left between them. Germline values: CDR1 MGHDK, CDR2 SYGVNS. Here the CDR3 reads CASSETWTARVGEAFF. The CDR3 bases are TGTGCCAGCAGTGAGACGTGGACAGCCCGGGTGGGTGAAGCTTTCTTT.

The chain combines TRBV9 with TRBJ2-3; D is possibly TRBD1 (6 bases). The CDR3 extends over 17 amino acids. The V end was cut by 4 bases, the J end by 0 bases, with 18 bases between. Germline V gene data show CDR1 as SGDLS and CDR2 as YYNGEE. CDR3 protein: CASSPSPTGTSTDTQYF. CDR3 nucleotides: TGTGCCAGCAGCCCATCCCCGACAGGAACTAGCACAGATACGCAGTATTTT.

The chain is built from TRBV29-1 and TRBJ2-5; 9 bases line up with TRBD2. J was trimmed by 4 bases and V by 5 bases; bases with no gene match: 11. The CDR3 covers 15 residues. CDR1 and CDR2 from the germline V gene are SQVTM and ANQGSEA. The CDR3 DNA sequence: TGCAGCGTTACCCTAGCGGGATTTTTGGTAGAGACCCAGTACTTC. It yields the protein CSVTLAGFLVETQYF.

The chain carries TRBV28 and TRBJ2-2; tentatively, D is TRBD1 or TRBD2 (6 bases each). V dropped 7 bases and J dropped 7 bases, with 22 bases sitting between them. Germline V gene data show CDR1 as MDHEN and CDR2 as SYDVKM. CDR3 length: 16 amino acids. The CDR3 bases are TGTGCCAGCAACGGAGGGGACCAGGGGTCCCACGGGGAGCTGTTTTTT. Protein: CASNGGDQGSHGELFF.

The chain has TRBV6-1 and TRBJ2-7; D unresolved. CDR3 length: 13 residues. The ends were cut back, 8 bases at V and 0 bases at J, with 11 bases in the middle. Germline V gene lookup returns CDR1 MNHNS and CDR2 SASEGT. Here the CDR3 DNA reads TGTGCCAGCGGCTCCCTTTACTCCTACGAGCAGTACTTC. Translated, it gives CASGSLYSYEQYF.

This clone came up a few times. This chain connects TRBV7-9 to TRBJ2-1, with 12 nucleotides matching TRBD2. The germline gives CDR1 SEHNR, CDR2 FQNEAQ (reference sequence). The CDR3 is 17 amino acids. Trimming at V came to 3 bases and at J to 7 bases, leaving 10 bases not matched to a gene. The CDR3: CASSFTSSGGARNEQFF. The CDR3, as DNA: TGTGCCAGCAGCTTTACCTCTAGCGGGGGGGCCAGGAATGAGCAGTTCTTC.

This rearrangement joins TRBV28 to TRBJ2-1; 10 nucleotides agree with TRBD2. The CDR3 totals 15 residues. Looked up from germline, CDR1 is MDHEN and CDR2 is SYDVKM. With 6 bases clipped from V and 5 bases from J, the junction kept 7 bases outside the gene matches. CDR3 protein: CASSRAGGLHNEQFF. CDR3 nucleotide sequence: TGTGCCAGCAGCCGAGCGGGAGGGTTACACAATGAGCAGTTCTTC.

CDR3 nucleotides: TGTGCCAGCTCATCGGGACAGCCACATCAGCCCCAGCATTTT. Translating gives CASSSGQPHQPQHF. The chain combines TRBV18 with TRBJ1-5, with 7 bases aligning to TRBD1. Trimming at V came to 5 bases and at J to 5 bases, leaving 6 bases not matched to a gene. The CDR3 runs 14 residues. The germline V gene has CDR1 KGHSH and CDR2 LQKENI.